This is a list of T cell receptor beta chains from one sample in a study of T cell repertoires in cytomegalovirus infection. TCRdb reprocessed the reads with MiXCR, giving one entry per CDR3 protein. The table has hundreds of thousands of distinct CDR3 sequences, roughly a tenth seen once. Specimen: PBMCs. These receptors originate from a human donor in good health (CMV status not recorded). Some clones in this sample may be carry-over from other donors' samples. Both conserved end residues are part of each CDR3. The D gene is left open where the match is weak. Part of the rows lack a size; the others show once, few, many or a class for expanded clones.

TRBV6-5	many	TRBJ2-1	NA	CASSYLGTSEQFF	TGTGCCAGCAGTTACCTAGGAACAAGTGAGCAGTTCTTC
TRBV28	many	TRBJ2-1	NA	CASSGGQGKPPYNEQFF	TGTGCCAGCAGTGGGGGCCAGGGGAAGCCTCCCTACAATGAGCAGTTCTTC
TRBV18	few	TRBJ1-6	NA	CASSPGSWDSPLHF	TGTGCCAGCTCACCGGGGTCGTGGGATTCACCCCTCCACTTT
TRBV6-6	many	TRBJ2-1	NA	CASSYSEGGLTDNEQFF	TGTGCCAGCAGTTACTCCGAGGGGGGGCTGACGGACAATGAGCAGTTCTTC
TRBV7-4	NA	TRBJ2-3	TRBD1	CASSFPGQVTDTQYF	TGTGCCAGCAGCTTCCCGGGACAGGTCACAGATACGCAGTATTTT
TRBV29-1	NA	TRBJ1-1	NA	CSVNRGGHPSEAFF	TGCAGCGTTAACCGAGGGGGGCACCCGTCTGAAGCTTTCTTT
TRBV6-6	many	TRBJ1-2	TRBD1	CASSSTTGTGLGYTF	TGTGCCAGCAGTTCCACCACCGGGACAGGGCTGGGCTACACCTTC
TRBV7-2	many	TRBJ1-6	TRBD1	CASSYNFLDRIKPLHF	TGTGCCAGCAGCTATAATTTCTTGGACAGGATTAAACCCCTCCACTTT
TRBV6-1	few	TRBJ2-3	NA	CASSVRVGDTQYF	TGTGCCAGCAGTGTCAGGGTGGGAGATACGCAGTATTTT
TRBV28	many	TRBJ2-4	NA	CASSPLRPVGNIQYF	TGTGCCAGCAGTCCCCTACGTCCGGTAGGGAACATTCAGTACTTC
TRBV20-1	many	TRBJ2-1	TRBD2	CSAFPGTSGGRHNEQFF	TGCAGTGCTTTTCCCGGGACTAGCGGGGGGAGGCACAATGAGCAGTTCTTC
TRBV19	many	TRBJ2-3	NA	CASSPSGRRTDTQYF	TGTGCCAGTAGTCCCTCGGGACGCCGCACAGATACGCAGTATTTT
TRBV28	many	TRBJ2-3	NA	CASSLMGWDSTDTQYF	TGTGCCAGCAGTTTAATGGGATGGGACAGCACAGATACGCAGTATTTT
TRBV7-9	many	TRBJ2-2	TRBD2	CASSLRGVRDTGELFF	TGTGCCAGCAGCTTGCGGGGGGTCAGGGACACCGGGGAGCTGTTTTTT
TRBV29-1	few	TRBJ1-1	TRBD1	CSVTLGQKTEAFF	TGCAGCGTGACCCTGGGACAGAAGACTGAAGCTTTCTTT
TRBV7-9	many	TRBJ1-1	TRBD1	CASSGTGAEAFF	TGTGCCAGCTCGGGGACAGGTGCTGAAGCTTTCTTT
TRBV14	NA	TRBJ1-1	NA	CASSLLGGGSTEAFF	TGTGCCAGCAGCCTTCTCGGAGGGGGAAGCACTGAAGCTTTCTTT